These 23 T cell receptor beta chains were sequenced from one sample in a study of PD-L1 blockade in urothelial cancer. Some clones are missing from TCRdb's copy, which holds only in-frame ones; the method was immunoSEQ multiplex PCR. The table has 70,000 to 95,000 clones, more than 70% seen once; the top ten hold roughly 0.97%. Described time point: pretreatment peripheral blood. The sequenced sample was PBMCs, obtained around atezolizumab (anti-PD-L1) treatment. Receptors were obtained from a woman of 80 years or more with urothelial cancer.

The chain links TRBV7-6 to TRBJ2-7; TRBD1 is a possible D gene (5 bases). Germline V gene lookup returns CDR1 SGHVS and CDR2 FNYEAQ. Trimming shortened V by 1 base and J by 6 bases, and 16 bases separated the two germline ends. This CDR3 is built from 15 residues. CDR3 amino acids: CASSLEAGKGLEQYF. The CDR3 DNA sequence: TGTGCCAGCAGCTTAGAAGCAGGGAAAGGTCTCGAGCAGTACTTC.

This chain uses TRBV27 with TRBJ2-3; TRBD1 might be the D (5 bases). The CDR3 loop spans 13 amino acids. CDR1 and CDR2 from the germline V gene are MNHEY and SMNVEV (reference sequence). The germline V and J ends were trimmed by 10 bases and 0 bases, with 11 bases remaining between them. CDR3 nucleotide sequence: TGTGCCACACGCGGACATAGCACAGATACGCAGTATTTT. Protein sequence: CATRGHSTDTQYF.

The rearrangement joins TRBV19 to TRBJ1-4; D is possibly TRBD1 (6 bases). V dropped 7 bases and J dropped 4 bases, with 13 bases sitting between them. Germline V gene data show CDR1 as LNHDA and CDR2 as SQIVND (reference sequence). The CDR3 length is 14 residues. CDR3 in DNA: TGTGCCAGTAACTTAGGACAGCTTAATGAAAAACTGTTTTTT. Amino acid sequence: CASNLGQLNEKLFF.

The J gene is TRBJ2-5, the V gene TRBV25-1; TRBD1 is a possible D gene (6 bases). The CDR3 is 16 residues long. Deletions cut 4 bases from V and 4 bases from J, with 19 bases between. CDR1 and CDR2 from the germline V gene are MGHDK and SYGVNS. The CDR3 DNA is TGTGCCAGCAGTGCCCGGAACAGGGTGATGAGAGAGACCCAGTACTTC. Translated, it gives CASSARNRVMRETQYF.

This chain connects TRBV5-1 to TRBJ2-3; 9 bases match TRBD1. CDR3 length equals 16 residues. Germline V gene sequence: CDR1 SGHRS, CDR2 YFSETQ. The V and J ends lost 4 bases and 1 base, in that order; junction bases with no gene match: 7. For the CDR3, the DNA is TGCGCCAGCAGCCTCGGGACAGGGATTGGCACAGATACGCAGTATTTT. It is translated as CASSLGTGIGTDTQYF.

This clone was picked up one time. The chain links TRBV5-1 to TRBJ1-1; perhaps TRBD1 as D (6 bases). V was trimmed by 3 bases and J by 4 bases, leaving 13 bases between them. The CDR3 extends over 14 amino acids. Germline V CDR1 and CDR2: SGHRS, YFSETQ. CDR3 nucleotides: TGCGCCAGCAGCTGGGTCGAAGGGGGCACTGAAGCTTTCTTT. Amino acids: CASSWVEGGTEAFF.

The chain combines TRBV5-1 with TRBJ2-3, with D hard to call. The CDR3 has 14 amino acids. Germline values: CDR1 SGHRS, CDR2 YFSETQ. V gave up 0 bases and J gave up 2 bases, with 7 bases separating them. DNA for the CDR3: TGCGCCAGCAGCTTGGTTATTAACACAGATACGCAGTATTTT. Translated: CASSLVINTDTQYF.

The genes are TRBV5-4 and TRBJ2-1; 8 nucleotides match TRBD1. The CDR3 covers 15 residues. Germline V CDR1 and CDR2: SGHNT, YYREEE (reference sequence). Trimming at V came to 2 bases and at J to 1 base, leaving 2 bases not matched to a gene. The CDR3 is CASSFDRGSYNEQFF. The CDR3 bases are TGTGCCAGCAGCTTTGACAGGGGATCCTACAATGAGCAGTTCTTC.

The gene calls are TRBV5-1 and TRBJ1-2, with 7 bases that match TRBD1. This CDR3 region has 14 residues. The V segment lost 0 bases and the J segment 4 bases; nucleotides outside the gene matches: 3. From germline, CDR1 is SGHRS and CDR2 YFSETQ. The chain's CDR3 is CASSLAGDSYGYTF. The CDR3 bases are TGCGCCAGCAGCTTGGCGGGGGACAGCTATGGCTACACCTTC.

The chain has TRBV7-9 and TRBJ2-7; 9 nucleotides align to TRBD1. CDR3 length equals 16 residues. Per the germline V gene, CDR1 is SEHNR and CDR2 is FQNEAQ (reference sequence). Losses at the gene ends were 1 base for V and 4 bases for J; bases not matched to a gene: 8. The CDR3 here is CASSLGSAGTGYEQYF. The CDR3 bases are TGTGCCAGCAGCTTAGGATCGGCGGGGACAGGGTACGAGCAGTACTTC.

The chain recombines TRBV30 with TRBJ1-1; 11 positions match TRBD1. CDR1 is GTSNPN and CDR2 is SVGIG in the germline V gene (reference sequence). The CDR3 loop spans 13 amino acids. V was pared by 0 bases and J by 10 bases, with 4 bases of the junction left unmatched. The CDR3 nucleotides are TGTGCCTGGAGTGTCGATGGGACAGGGGGAGCTTTCTTT. Its translation is CAWSVDGTGGAFF.

The rearrangement uses TRBV5-8 and TRBJ1-2; TRBD1 agrees at 8 bases. Germline loops: CDR1 SGHTS, CDR2 YDEGEE. V shed 0 bases and J 6 bases; nucleotides not matched to a gene: 1. There are 13 residues in the CDR3. For the CDR3, the DNA is TGTGCCAGCAGCTTGGCACAGGGGGATGGCTACACCTTC. It encodes CASSLAQGDGYTF.

The rearrangement joins TRBV27 to TRBJ2-2; 15 positions agree with TRBD2. This CDR3 region has 15 residues. CDR1 is MNHEY and CDR2 is SMNVEV in the germline V gene (reference sequence). V was pared by 8 bases and J by 6 bases, with 4 bases of the junction left unmatched. CDR3: CASRTSGRGAGELFF. The CDR3 bases are TGTGCCAGCCGGACTAGCGGGAGGGGCGCCGGGGAGCTGTTTTTT.

This clone was picked up a small number of times. Here the CDR3 reads CASSLGTEGSNYGYTF. The CDR3 nucleotides read TGTGCCAGCAGCTTGGGGACAGAAGGTTCTAACTATGGCTACACCTTC. The rearrangement joins TRBV5-6 to TRBJ1-2, with D maybe TRBD1 (6 bases). The V gene's germline CDR1 is SGHDT and CDR2 YYEEEE. V lost 0 bases and J lost 0, with 12 bases in between. The CDR3 covers 16 residues.

V gene TRBV6-6 combines with J gene TRBJ1-2; TRBD1 matches 9 bases. Germline V gene data show CDR1 as MNHNY and CDR2 as SVGAGI (reference sequence). The CDR3 runs 13 residues. Trimming took 6 bases from V and 5 from J; bases not matched to a gene: 4. CDR3 amino acids: CASSPTGGYGYTF. CDR3 in DNA: TGTGCCAGCAGCCCGACAGGGGGGTATGGCTACACCTTC.

The rearrangement joins TRBV7-9 to TRBJ2-7, with D possibly TRBD2 on 6 matching bases. From germline, CDR1 is SEHNR and CDR2 FQNEAQ (reference sequence). CDR3 size: 13 residues. The V end was cut by 4 bases, the J end by 10 bases, with 17 bases between. This CDR3 reads CASSYGGNGEQYF. CDR3 bases: TGTGCCAGCAGCTACGGGGGTAATGGGGAACAGTACTTC.

The J gene is TRBJ1-5, the V gene TRBV18; the match to TRBD1 covers 8 bases. Germline V gene data show CDR1 as KGHSH and CDR2 as LQKENI. Trimming took 3 bases from V and 4 from J; bases not matched to a gene: 5. The CDR3 consists of 15 residues. The CDR3 sequence: CASSPGTGLNQPQHF. The DNA of the CDR3 is TGTGCCAGCTCACCGGGGACAGGTTTAAATCAGCCCCAGCATTTT.

The chain carries TRBV5-1 and TRBJ2-5; 7 nucleotides line up with TRBD1. Germline V gives CDR1 SGHRS, CDR2 YFSETQ. V gave up 4 bases and J gave up 5 bases; unmatched junction bases: 8. The CDR3 contains 14 residues. CDR3: CASSLQGIQETQYF. The CDR3 region has the DNA TGCGCCAGCAGCCTACAGGGGATTCAGGAGACCCAGTACTTC.

The V gene is TRBV5-4, the J gene TRBJ2-3; tentatively, D is TRBD1 (5 bases). Germline lookup yields CDR1 SGHNT and CDR2 YYREEE (reference sequence). Trimming pared 2 bases from V and 2 bases from J, leaving 6 bases between. CDR3 length: 13 residues. The CDR3 DNA follows: TGTGCCAGCAGCTTCAGGGACACAGATACGCAGTATTTT. As protein: CASSFRDTDTQYF.

This chain joins TRBV7-8 and TRBJ2-7; D is perhaps TRBD1 (6 bases). In germline, CDR1 is SGHVS, CDR2 FQNEAQ. Deletions cut 2 bases from V and 5 bases from J, with 13 bases between. The CDR3 runs to 14 residues. Here the CDR3 DNA reads TGTGCCAGCAGCTTACCACAGGGTATCAACGAGCAGTACTTC. Translation gives CASSLPQGINEQYF.

The gene calls are TRBV28 and TRBJ2-7, with a weak D call TRBD2 (6 bases). V gave up 7 bases and J gave up 2 bases, with 15 bases separating them. The CDR3 is made up of 14 amino acids. From germline, CDR1 is MDHEN and CDR2 SYDVKM. The DNA for the CDR3 is TGTGCCAGCACCCCTGCTCTAGCGACCTACGAGCAGTACTTC. Translated, it gives CASTPALATYEQYF.

The chain uses TRBV11-2 and TRBJ2-2; 9 positions match TRBD2. CDR1 is SGHAT, CDR2 FQNNGV, per germline. V was pared by 8 bases and J by 7 bases, with 14 bases of the junction left unmatched. The CDR3 consists of 16 residues. The CDR3 DNA reads TGTGCCAGCCCCGATGATGCGGGAGGGATCGGCGGGGAGCTGTTTTTT. Encoded protein: CASPDDAGGIGGELFF.

The rearrangement links TRBV28 to TRBJ2-7; the match to TRBD1 covers 10 bases. This CDR3 has 14 residues. The ends lost 5 bases at V and 6 bases at J; junction bases unmatched: 7. Germline V gene sequence: CDR1 MDHEN, CDR2 SYDVKM. Here the CDR3 DNA reads TGTGCCAGCAGTCCGGGACAGGGGTCACGCGAGCAGTACTTC. Translated, it gives CASSPGQGSREQYF.